This entry lists 10 T cell receptor beta chains sequenced from one sample in a study of T-cell memory formation after mild COVID-19. TCRdb re-called the 5' RACE reads through MiXCR, storing one row per CDR3 protein. Seen here are hundreds of thousands of distinct CDR3 sequences, 17% observed once, and the top ten hold just over 8%. Material: PBMCs or a T cell subset sorted from them (not recorded which). Every receptor here comes from an adult woman who had mild COVID-19 (a few samples of this study predate the infection). Cell type and time point are not known.

In nucleotides, the CDR3 is TGCGCCAGCAGCTTATTACTAGCGGAGACCACCGGGGAGCTGTTTTTT. Amino acid sequence: CASSLLLAETTGELFF. This chain connects TRBV5-1 to TRBJ2-2; 8 bases line up with TRBD2. J lost 4 bases, V lost 2 bases, and 7 bases had no gene match. Germline V gene lookup returns CDR1 SGHRS and CDR2 YFSETQ. CDR3 length equals 16 residues.

In this sample, this clonotype turned up a few times. The chain links TRBV7-2 to TRBJ2-6; no reliable D call. The CDR3 spans 15 residues. With 5 bases removed from V and 0 bases from J, the gap between germline ends came to 8 bases. CDR1 is SGHTA and CDR2 is FQGNSA in the germline V gene. The CDR3 DNA sequence: TGTGCCAGCAGCGACACGTTCTCTGGGGCCAACGTCCTGACTTTC. As protein: CASSDTFSGANVLTF.

The rearrangement joins TRBV29-1 to TRBJ2-1, with 7 nucleotides matching TRBD2. V lost 5 bases and J lost 4; bases outside the gene matches: 11. Germline V lookup: CDR1 SQVTM, CDR2 ANQGSEA. The CDR3 runs 15 residues. CDR3 in DNA: TGCAGCGTTAAGGACGGGGACTACATGTACAATGAGCAGTTCTTC. Translated: CSVKDGDYMYNEQFF.

This chain connects TRBV20-1 to TRBJ1-1; D gene unclear. The V gene lost 0 bases and the J gene lost 0 bases, with 20 bases spanning the gap. The CDR3 runs to 18 residues. CDR1 and CDR2 from the germline V gene are DFQATT and SNEGSKA (reference sequence). The CDR3 region has the DNA TGCAGTGCTAGAGACCCCTTTGGTGGCGATTACATGAACACTGAAGCTTTCTTT. Translated, it gives CSARDPFGGDYMNTEAFF.

The chain uses TRBV6-7 and TRBJ1-5; tentatively, D is TRBD1 (6 bases). TRBV6-7 is assigned to the ORF class and has an uncertain function. The V end was cut by 0 bases, the J end by 7 bases, with 13 bases between. The CDR3 is made up of 15 amino acids. The CDR3 protein is CASSYSYRAQQPQHF. DNA of the CDR3: TGTGCCAGCAGTTACTCATACAGGGCGCAACAGCCCCAGCATTTT.

The chain is built from TRBV7-9 and TRBJ1-1, with 7 bases matching TRBD1. The V gene's germline CDR1 is SEHNR and CDR2 FQNEAQ (reference sequence). CDR3 size: 13 residues. Trimming cost V 4 bases and J 4 bases; bases outside gene matches: 3. The CDR3 is CASSYDRATEAFF. In DNA form, the CDR3 reads TGTGCCAGCAGCTACGACAGGGCCACTGAAGCTTTCTTT. The variable domain in full, completed from reference TRBV7-9 and TRBJ1-1, reads DTGVSQNPRHKITKRGQNVTFRCDPISEHNRLYWYRQTLGQGPEFLTYFQNEAQLEKSRLLSDRFSAERPKGSFSTLEIQRTEQGDSAMYLCASSYDRATEAFFGQGTRLTVV.

This rearrangement joins TRBV4-1 to TRBJ1-1, with 7 bases lining up with TRBD1. Germline CDR1 is MGHRA and CDR2 is YSYEKL. V trimming: 3 bases; J trimming: 2 bases; junction bases outside the gene matches: 6. The CDR3 sequence is 15 residues long. The CDR3 DNA reads as TGCGCCAGCAGCCAGGAAGACAGGGCTAACACTGAAGCTTTCTTT. Translation gives CASSQEDRANTEAFF.

This clonotype showed up just a few times. The V gene is TRBV6-1, the J gene TRBJ2-1; TRBD2 agrees at 8 bases. The V and J ends lost 8 bases and 7 bases, in that order; junction bases with no gene match: 7. From germline, CDR1 is MNHNS and CDR2 SASEGT. There are 13 residues in the CDR3. The CDR3 sequence is CASLRTSRNEQFF. CDR3 DNA: TGTGCCAGCCTGAGGACTAGCCGGAATGAGCAGTTCTTC.

A few counts support this clonotype. The rearrangement links TRBV27 to TRBJ2-1; 10 positions match TRBD2. Trimming took 5 bases from V and 3 from J; bases not matched to a gene: 7. The V gene's germline CDR1 is MNHEY and CDR2 SMNVEV (reference sequence). The CDR3 is made up of 16 amino acids. The CDR3 here is CASSLSGLAFYNEQFF. The CDR3 DNA reads as TGTGCCAGCAGTCTCTCGGGACTAGCGTTCTACAATGAGCAGTTCTTC.

V usage is TRBV19 and J usage is TRBJ1-2; the D gene is possibly TRBD1 (5 bases). The CDR3 totals 13 residues. V dropped 5 bases and J dropped 5 bases, with 12 bases sitting between them. CDR1 and CDR2 (germline): LNHDA, SQIVND (reference sequence). CDR3 region: CASSADSPYGYTF. In nucleotides, the CDR3 is TGTGCCAGTAGTGCCGACAGTCCTTATGGCTACACCTTC. Full variable domain (missing parts from reference TRBV19 and TRBJ1-2): DGGITQSPKYLFRKEGQNVTLSCEQNLNHDAMYWYRQDPGQGLRLIYYSQIVNDFQKGDIAEGYSVSREKKESFPLTVTSAQKNPTAFYLCASSADSPYGYTFGSGTRLTVV.